These 18 T cell receptor beta chains were sequenced from one sample in a study of blood T cell repertoires in COVID-19. The repertoire was sequenced with immunoSEQ multiplex PCR; TCRdb's copy has only in-frame clones and lacks some. The data contain about 160,000 clones, 85% of them singletons. The specimen sequenced was peripheral blood. The receptors derive from a human donor with acute or convalescent COVID-19. The donor label of this sample is uncertain.

V usage is TRBV18 and J usage is TRBJ1-2; D is uncertain. V was clipped by 3 bases and J by 3 bases, with 14 bases between them. The CDR3 consists of 15 residues. Germline CDR1 is KGHSH and CDR2 is LQKENI. In DNA, the CDR3 is TGTGCCAGCTCACCTTCCGGGGAAACCTACTATGGCTACACCTTC. Its protein product is CASSPSGETYYGYTF.

V and J are TRBV25-1 and TRBJ2-5; weak D call: TRBD1 (5 bases). V lost 1 base and J lost 1, with 13 bases in between. Germline-derived CDR1 and CDR2 are MGHDK and SYGVNS. The CDR3 runs 16 residues. This chain's CDR3 is CASSESRTPIQETQYF. The CDR3 region has the DNA TGTGCCAGCAGTGAATCCCGGACACCCATCCAAGAGACCCAGTACTTC.

This clone was found once. This chain uses TRBV5-6 with TRBJ1-2; D is undetermined. The CDR3 contains 15 residues. Germline V CDR1 and CDR2: SGHDT, YYEEEE. V was cut by 0 bases and J by 0 bases, with 9 bases left in between. CDR3 loop: CASSLVAVTNYGYTF. Written as DNA, the CDR3 is TGTGCCAGCAGCTTGGTAGCAGTTACTAACTATGGCTACACCTTC.

The chain employs TRBV4-1 and TRBJ2-7; D is perhaps TRBD1 (5 bases). The CDR3 spans 19 residues. V lost 4 bases to trimming and J lost 4 bases, with 29 bases between them. Looked up from germline, CDR1 is MGHRA and CDR2 is YSYEKL. CDR3 DNA sequence: TGCGCCAGCAGCCGCCAAGGCTTAACAGGACCCGACAGTCATTACGAGCAGTACTTC. Protein product: CASSRQGLTGPDSHYEQYF.

This chain joins TRBV7-9 and TRBJ2-7; TRBD1 matches 8 bases. This CDR3 contains 15 residues. With V trimmed by 5 bases and J by 7 bases, 13 bases remained unmatched. Germline assignment: CDR1 SEHNR and CDR2 FQNEAQ (reference sequence). CDR3 protein: CASSVTGTGPREQYF. CDR3 DNA: TGTGCCAGCAGCGTCACCGGGACAGGACCCAGGGAGCAGTACTTC. The complete variable domain, with remaining parts taken from reference TRBV7-9 and TRBJ2-7, reads DTGVSQNPRHKITKRGQNVTFRCDPISEHNRLYWYRQTLGQGPEFLTYFQNEAQLEKSRLLSDRFSAERPKGSFSTLEIQRTEQGDSAMYLCASSVTGTGPREQYFGPGTRLTVT.

A few counts support this clone. CDR3 in DNA: TGTGCCAGCATGATAGGGAGTAGGACTGAAGCTTTCTTT. Protein product: CASMIGSRTEAFF. The chain combines TRBV6-5 with TRBJ1-1; no reliable D call. CDR3 size: 13 residues. Trimming stripped 7 bases from V and 5 bases from J, with 14 bases between. Germline CDR1 reads MNHEY; CDR2 reads SVGAGI.

This rearrangement joins TRBV6-5 to TRBJ1-1, with no clear D. The CDR3 has 14 amino acids. Germline CDR1 and CDR2: MNHEY and SVGAGI. V was shortened by 7 bases and J by 0 bases, with 12 bases between the two germline ends. The chain's CDR3 is CASIQRRMNTEAFF. The CDR3 DNA is TGTGCCAGCATTCAAAGGAGGATGAACACTGAAGCTTTCTTT.

This chain joins TRBV4-2 and TRBJ2-3; D possibly corresponds to TRBD2 (5 bases). In germline, CDR1 is LGHNA, CDR2 YNFKEQ. The CDR3 runs to 14 residues. V lost 0 bases to trimming and J lost 4 bases, with 8 bases between them. The CDR3 sequence is CASSQDGRADTQYF. CDR3 coding DNA: TGTGCCAGCAGCCAAGATGGGCGGGCAGATACGCAGTATTTT.

This sequence joins TRBV27 and TRBJ2-5; the match to TRBD1 covers 7 bases. The germline gives CDR1 MNHEY, CDR2 SMNVEV (reference sequence). With 5 bases clipped from V and 4 bases from J, the junction kept 7 bases outside the gene matches. The CDR3 sequence is 14 residues long. The CDR3 DNA sequence: TGTGCCAGCAGTCGAAACAGGGGAAGAGAGACCCAGTACTTC. Translation gives CASSRNRGRETQYF.

This clone was counted a single time. DNA for the CDR3: TGCGCCAGCAGTCAACCCCCCCACAGGGACGGGTTCGCTGGCTACACCTTC. It yields the protein CASSQPPHRDGFAGYTF. The V gene is TRBV23-1, the J gene TRBJ1-2; weak D call: TRBD1 (6 bases). TRBV23-1 is flagged as an ORF with uncertain function. Trimming pared 2 bases from V and 7 bases from J, leaving 23 bases between. The CDR3 sequence is 17 residues long.

This clone was seen only a few times. V is TRBV6-2 or TRBV6-3 and J is TRBJ1-2; D is perhaps TRBD1 (5 bases). This CDR3 is 13 amino acids long. V gave up 2 bases and J gave up 4 bases, with 8 bases separating them. Germline CDR1 and CDR2: MNHEY and SVGEGT. CDR3 DNA: TGTGCCAGCAGTTACAAGGGGATCTATGGCTACACCTTC. Amino acids: CASSYKGIYGYTF.

This chain connects TRBV15 to TRBJ1-2, with 9 bases lining up with TRBD1. Germline-derived CDR1 and CDR2 are LNHNV and YYDKDF (reference sequence). The ends lost 5 bases at V and 7 bases at J; junction bases unmatched: 11. This CDR3 is built from 15 residues. The CDR3 is CATSENNRGQGGYTF. CDR3 DNA sequence: TGTGCCACCAGCGAAAATAACAGGGGGCAGGGTGGCTACACCTTC.

The J gene is TRBJ1-5, the V gene TRBV10-1; no firm D call. There are 14 residues in the CDR3. The germline CDR1 and CDR2 sequences are WNHNN and SYGVQD (reference sequence). The V end was cut by 2 bases, the J end by 7 bases, with 12 bases between. The CDR3 sequence: CASSEAGEGQPQHF. As DNA, the CDR3 is TGCGCCAGCAGTGAGGCCGGGGAAGGACAGCCCCAGCATTTT.

V usage is TRBV11-3 and J usage is TRBJ1-6; weak D call: TRBD1 (5 bases). The CDR3 extends over 14 amino acids. Deletions cut 5 bases from V and 9 bases from J, with 14 bases between. Germline V lookup: CDR1 SGHNT, CDR2 YENEEA. CDR3 sequence: CASSAVGRASPLHF. CDR3 sequence (DNA): TGTGCCAGCAGCGCGGTGGGCAGGGCTTCACCCCTCCACTTT.

The CDR3, as DNA: TGTGCCACCAGCCCAATGATGAGCTCCTATAATTCACCCCTCCACTTT. It codes for CATSPMMSSYNSPLHF. This chain links TRBV15 with TRBJ1-6; D unresolved. CDR1 and CDR2 from the germline V gene are LNHNV and YYDKDF (reference sequence). The germline V and J ends were trimmed by 5 bases and 0 bases, with 11 bases remaining between them. The CDR3 covers 16 residues.

The chain recombines TRBV28 with TRBJ2-7; D might be TRBD2 (6 bases). This CDR3 is built from 12 residues. V lost 8 bases, J lost 3 bases, and 11 bases lay in between. Germline-derived CDR1 and CDR2 are MDHEN and SYDVKM. The CDR3, as DNA: TGTGCCAGCGCCTGGGGGGACTACGAGCAGTACTTC. It encodes CASAWGDYEQYF.

The chain is built from TRBV6-5 and TRBJ2-7; D perhaps matches TRBD2 (6 bases). Trimming cost V 5 bases and J 1 base, with 12 bases left between them. The CDR3 is 14 residues long. Per germline, CDR1 MNHEY and CDR2 SVGAGI. The CDR3 loop reads CASSRDSLSYEQYF. CDR3 coding DNA: TGTGCCAGCAGTAGGGACTCTTTATCCTACGAGCAGTACTTC.

The chain is built from TRBV27 and TRBJ1-4, with 7 bases aligning to TRBD1. The CDR3 consists of 15 residues. The junction had 12 bases not matched to a gene; V was cut back by 6 bases and J by 8 bases. CDR1 is MNHEY and CDR2 is SMNVEV in the germline V gene (reference sequence). In nucleotides, the CDR3 is TGTGCCAGCAGCCCGATACAGGGGAATCTAGAAAAACTGTTTTTT. Amino acid sequence: CASSPIQGNLEKLFF.